A selection of T cell receptor beta chains follows, all from one sample in a study of identical twins. TCRdb passed the 5' RACE reads through MiXCR, listing each CDR3 protein once. The table lists hundreds of thousands of distinct CDR3 sequences, 24% of them singletons. The sample was also reused in another study, on T cells expressing NK-cell markers.

Specimen: CD4+ T cells sorted from blood. These receptors came from a woman aged 18 to 35 in good health. Each CDR3 is given with its conserved first and last residue. Each record gives: D gene, V gene, CDR3 length, clone size, J gene, CDR3 DNA, CDR3 protein. A D gene is named only where the DNA matches it firmly. Clone size is stated in some rows and not others, as once, few, many or a class when expanded.

D: -
V: TRBV10-3
length: 17
size: -
J: TRBJ1-4
DNA: TGTGCCATCAGATCGGGCCAGGGGACCTTGGCTAATGAAAAACTGTTTTTT
CDR3: CAIRSGQGTLANEKLFF

D: TRBD2
V: TRBV4-3
length: 18
size: -
J: TRBJ2-3
DNA: TGCGCCAGCAGCCATTATCTGGGGCTAGCGGGAGTGACGGATACGCAGTATTTT
CDR3: CASSHYLGLAGVTDTQYF

D: -
V: TRBV9
length: 14
size: -
J: TRBJ2-1
DNA: TGTGCCAGCAGCGTAGGGGGGCCTTTCAATGAGCAGTTCTTC
CDR3: CASSVGGPFNEQFF

D: TRBD1
V: TRBV7-8
length: 15
size: -
J: TRBJ2-3
DNA: TGTGCCAGCAGCTGGACAGGGGAGGTCCTAGATACGCAGTATTTT
CDR3: CASSWTGEVLDTQYF

D: -
V: TRBV6-5
length: 13
size: -
J: TRBJ1-2
DNA: TGTGCCAGCATGACCGGAGCTAACTATGGCTACACCTTC
CDR3: CASMTGANYGYTF

D: -
V: TRBV20-1
length: 12
size: few
J: TRBJ1-1
DNA: TGCAGTGCAATTGCGGGGAACACTGAAGCTTTCTTT
CDR3: CSAIAGNTEAFF

D: TRBD1
V: TRBV15
length: 16
size: few
J: TRBJ2-7
DNA: TGTGCCACCAGCAGAGCCATGAGACAGGGTACCTACGAGCAGTACTTC
CDR3: CATSRAMRQGTYEQYF

D: TRBD2
V: TRBV29-1
length: 15
size: -
J: TRBJ2-1
DNA: TGCAGCGTAAAAGGGACTAGCGTATGGTACAATGAGCAGTTCTTC
CDR3: CSVKGTSVWYNEQFF

D: -
V: TRBV7-2
length: 15
size: few
J: TRBJ1-2
DNA: TGTGCCAGCAGCCCGGACAGTCCGGCAGGCTATGGCTACACCTTC
CDR3: CASSPDSPAGYGYTF

D: -
V: TRBV3-1
length: 12
size: many
J: TRBJ2-1
DNA: TGTGCCAGCAGCAATCTAGGTTCTGAGCAGTTCTTC
CDR3: CASSNLGSEQFF

D: -
V: TRBV25-1
length: 13
size: many
J: TRBJ2-7
DNA: TGTGCCAGCAGTGAATATTCCGGGGACGAGCAGTACTTC
CDR3: CASSEYSGDEQYF

D: -
V: TRBV3-1
length: 13
size: few
J: TRBJ2-3
DNA: TGTGCCAGCAGCCAAGATCGACATAGGCCGAAGTATTTT
CDR3: CASSQDRHRPKYF

D: TRBD1
V: TRBV27
length: 12
size: -
J: TRBJ2-7
DNA: TGTGCCAGCAGGGGACAGTTTCGCGAGCAGTACTTC
CDR3: CASRGQFREQYF

D: TRBD1
V: TRBV19
length: 15
size: few
J: TRBJ2-7
DNA: TGTGCCAGTAGTATCGTGACAGGGCTCTCCTACGAGCAGTACTTC
CDR3: CASSIVTGLSYEQYF

D: TRBD2
V: TRBV11-2
length: 14
size: -
J: TRBJ2-7
DNA: TGTGCCAGCGGATGGACTAGCGGGATCAGCGAGCAGTACTTC
CDR3: CASGWTSGISEQYF

D: TRBD2
V: TRBV20-1
length: 14
size: -
J: TRBJ2-1
DNA: TGCAGTGCTAGACGGACTAGCGGGAGATTTGAGCAGTTCTTC
CDR3: CSARRTSGRFEQFF

D: TRBD2
V: TRBV28
length: 17
size: few
J: TRBJ2-1
DNA: TGTGCCAGCTTAACCCGCCTAGCGGTTAGCTCCTACAATGAGCAGTTCTTC
CDR3: CASLTRLAVSSYNEQFF

D: TRBD1
V: TRBV20-1
length: 14
size: -
J: TRBJ2-7
DNA: TGCAGTGCTAAGCCGGGACAGGGGATCTACGAGCAGTACTTC
CDR3: CSAKPGQGIYEQYF

D: TRBD1
V: TRBV20-1
length: 11
size: -
J: TRBJ2-3
DNA: TGCAGTGCTAGGACAGGGATCAAAGAGTATTTT
CDR3: CSARTGIKEYF

D: -
V: TRBV12-3/TRBV12-4
length: 13
size: -
J: TRBJ1-1
DNA: TGTGCCAGCAGTTTGGGTATTGGGGCTGAAGCTTTCTTT
CDR3: CASSLGIGAEAFF

D: TRBD1
V: TRBV10-3
length: 13
size: few
J: TRBJ1-1
DNA: TGTGCCATCAGTGAACAGGGGGTCACTGAAGCTTTCTTT
CDR3: CAISEQGVTEAFF

D: -
V: TRBV7-8
length: 13
size: -
J: TRBJ2-5
DNA: TGTGCCAGCTATGAGTGGGGGCAAGAGACCCAGTACTTC
CDR3: CASYEWGQETQYF

D: TRBD1
V: TRBV20-1
length: 14
size: -
J: TRBJ1-3
DNA: TGCAGTGCTAGCGGACAGGGTACTGGAAACACCATATATTTT
CDR3: CSASGQGTGNTIYF

D: TRBD2
V: TRBV5-1
length: 16
size: few
J: TRBJ2-3
DNA: TGCGCCAGCAGCTTGGCCGGAACTAGCGGGGCGGATACGCAGTATTTT
CDR3: CASSLAGTSGADTQYF

D: -
V: TRBV10-3
length: 12
size: -
J: TRBJ2-1
DNA: TGTGCCATCAGTGGACGGGAGAATGAGCAGTTCTTC
CDR3: CAISGRENEQFF

D: -
V: TRBV10-3
length: 16
size: few
J: TRBJ2-4
DNA: TGTGCCATCAGTGAGTCGACGTCAGGGGGGGTTGGCATTCAGTACTTC
CDR3: CAISESTSGGVGIQYF

D: -
V: TRBV20-1
length: 13
size: -
J: TRBJ2-7
DNA: TGCAGTTTTCGACGGACAACCGGTTACGAGCAGTACTTC
CDR3: CSFRRTTGYEQYF

D: -
V: TRBV15
length: 16
size: few
J: TRBJ2-7
DNA: TGTGCCACCAGCAGAGGGGACTCCAAAGGGCACGTTGAGCAGTACTTC
CDR3: CATSRGDSKGHVEQYF

D: -
V: TRBV9
length: 15
size: -
J: TRBJ2-1
DNA: TGTGCCAGCAGCGAGGGGGGACTCCCCAAAATTAAGCAGTTCTTC
CDR3: CASSEGGLPKIKQFF

D: TRBD1
V: TRBV20-1
length: 13
size: -
J: TRBJ2-7
DNA: TGCAGTGCTGGGACAGGGAATCGGGACGAGCAGTACTTC
CDR3: CSAGTGNRDEQYF

D: TRBD2
V: TRBV24-1
length: 15
size: -
J: TRBJ2-3
DNA: TGTGCCACCAGTGATAAGAGCGGGAGGGAAGATACGCAGTATTTT
CDR3: CATSDKSGREDTQYF

D: -
V: TRBV20-1
length: 15
size: -
J: TRBJ2-7
DNA: TGCAGTCTAACCCCTCGGGGCTTCCCGCCCTACGAGCAGTACTTC
CDR3: CSLTPRGFPPYEQYF

D: -
V: TRBV25-1
length: 16
size: few
J: TRBJ2-6
DNA: TGTGCCAGCAGTGCGCAGGGAGTGTCGGGGGCCAACGTCCTGACTTTC
CDR3: CASSAQGVSGANVLTF

D: TRBD1
V: TRBV29-1
length: 14
size: -
J: TRBJ1-5
DNA: TGCAGTGTAACCCCAGGGGGAAGTAATCAGCCCCAGCATTTT
CDR3: CSVTPGGSNQPQHF

D: -
V: TRBV5-1
length: 14
size: -
J: TRBJ1-1
DNA: TGCGCCAGCAGCTTGGCGAGAGGTAGCACTGAAGCTTTCTTT
CDR3: CASSLARGSTEAFF

D: TRBD2
V: TRBV7-6
length: 16
size: few
J: TRBJ2-7
DNA: TGTGCCAGCAGCTTAACGGAGCGGGAGGGCCCTTACGAGCAGTACTTC
CDR3: CASSLTEREGPYEQYF

D: -
V: TRBV10-3
length: 13
size: -
J: TRBJ2-2
DNA: TGTGCCATCAGGCGACAGAACACCGGGGAGCTGTTTTTT
CDR3: CAIRRQNTGELFF

D: TRBD1
V: TRBV5-1
length: 15
size: -
J: TRBJ1-2
DNA: TGCGCCAGCAGCTTGATGGACAGGGAAGGGGATGGCTACACCTTC
CDR3: CASSLMDREGDGYTF

D: -
V: TRBV5-5
length: 16
size: -
J: TRBJ2-3
DNA: TGTGCCAGCTTGGTTCTAATGGGCGGCGGAGCAGATACGCAGTATTTT
CDR3: CASLVLMGGGADTQYF

D: TRBD2
V: TRBV11-2
length: 18
size: few
J: TRBJ2-1
DNA: TGTGCCAGCAGCTTGGGGACTAGCGGGGGGTCCACGCACAATGAGCAGTTCTTC
CDR3: CASSLGTSGGSTHNEQFF

D: -
V: TRBV1
length: 14
size: few
J: TRBJ2-5
DNA: TGCACCAGCAGCCCATCGGGACCTCAAGAGACCCAGTACTTC
CDR3: CTSSPSGPQETQYF

D: -
V: TRBV7-2
length: 13
size: -
J: TRBJ2-7
DNA: TGTGCCAGCAGCCGCCCCGGGACGAGCGAGCAGTACTTC
CDR3: CASSRPGTSEQYF

D: TRBD1
V: TRBV6-2/TRBV6-3
length: 15
size: -
J: TRBJ2-7
DNA: TGTGCCAGCAGTCCCCCCGGGACAGGCTCCTACGAGCAGTACTTC
CDR3: CASSPPGTGSYEQYF

D: -
V: TRBV5-1
length: 14
size: few
J: TRBJ2-5
DNA: TGCGCCAGCAGCTCTCAGGGGCGGCAAGAGACCCAGTACTTC
CDR3: CASSSQGRQETQYF

D: -
V: TRBV2
length: 18
size: few
J: TRBJ2-5
DNA: TGTGCCAGCAGCAACCTCCCTAGGACGATCTTAAACCAAGAGACCCAGTACTTC
CDR3: CASSNLPRTILNQETQYF

D: TRBD2
V: TRBV3-1
length: 14
size: many
J: TRBJ2-1
DNA: TGTGCCAGCAGCCCCCGGGGGGGCGGGAATGAGCAGTTCTTC
CDR3: CASSPRGGGNEQFF

D: -
V: TRBV10-3
length: 12
size: few
J: TRBJ2-1
DNA: TGTGCCATCCGAGCCGATAGGAATGAGCAGTTCTTC
CDR3: CAIRADRNEQFF

D: TRBD1
V: TRBV12-3/TRBV12-4
length: 17
size: -
J: TRBJ1-1
DNA: TGTGCCAGCAGTAAGAGGGGACAGCGTCACCTGAACACTGAAGCTTTCTTT
CDR3: CASSKRGQRHLNTEAFF

D: -
V: TRBV6-2/TRBV6-3
length: 13
size: -
J: TRBJ2-3
DNA: TGTGCCAGCAGGCGGGACACCACAGATACGCAGTATTTT
CDR3: CASRRDTTDTQYF

D: -
V: TRBV12-3/TRBV12-4
length: 11
size: -
J: TRBJ1-6
DNA: TGTGCCAGCAGCCCAGGGCTAGACCTCCACTTT
CDR3: CASSPGLDLHF

D: -
V: TRBV20-1
length: 15
size: few
J: TRBJ2-1
DNA: TGCAGTGCTAGACTACCGGGACAAGTCTACAATGAGCAGTTCTTC
CDR3: CSARLPGQVYNEQFF

D: -
V: TRBV5-4
length: 15
size: few
J: TRBJ2-3
DNA: TGTGCCAGCAGCTTCTCGGGGCCCAACACAGATACGCAGTATTTT
CDR3: CASSFSGPNTDTQYF

D: -
V: TRBV20-1
length: 11
size: -
J: TRBJ2-1
DNA: TGCAGTGTGCGGCTGTCGAATGAGCAGTTCTTC
CDR3: CSVRLSNEQFF

D: TRBD2
V: TRBV27
length: 15
size: many
J: TRBJ2-1
DNA: TGTGCCAGCAGGCGATTAGCGGGAGGAAGCAATGAGCAGTTCTTC
CDR3: CASRRLAGGSNEQFF

D: TRBD2
V: TRBV5-1
length: 15
size: -
J: TRBJ2-1
DNA: TGCGCCAGCAGCTTGAGGACTAGCGGGACCAATGAGCAGTTCTTC
CDR3: CASSLRTSGTNEQFF

D: -
V: TRBV29-1
length: 14
size: -
J: TRBJ2-1
DNA: TGCAGCGTTGAACCAGGCCATAGGTGGTATGAGCAGTTCTTC
CDR3: CSVEPGHRWYEQFF

D: -
V: TRBV6-1
length: 15
size: -
J: TRBJ1-2
DNA: TGTGCCAGCACCCCGGACAGACCATTTAACTATGGCTACACCTTC
CDR3: CASTPDRPFNYGYTF

D: -
V: TRBV11-2
length: 15
size: few
J: TRBJ2-3
DNA: TGTGCCAGCAGCCGAATGGGGACCAACACAGATACGCAGTATTTT
CDR3: CASSRMGTNTDTQYF